This T cell receptor beta chain was retrieved from a study of shared clonotypes between healthy human individuals (dated by TCRdb to the early 2020s). Describing the broader study: A couple of women and a few men aged 18 to 49 years were included in the cohort. Libraries were prepared and TCR repertoires were sequenced by different laboratories using diverse techniques, in order to increase sequencing depth and limit assay-specific biases. Leukapheresis yielded between about 0.9 and 9 billion PBMCs per donor. For each donor, CD4 naive and CD4 memory were each given three plates, CD8 naive was given two plates, and CD8 memory was given one plate. To estimate repertoire size and how much clonotype sharing occurs between individuals, the study deeply sequenced the blood TCR repertoires of several healthy adults. What the work shows at the level of the full study, not this receptor alone: Clonotypes shared by all four sorted-subset donors showed higher generation probabilities than non-shared clonotypes. Sharing across a handful of donors was observed for around 5% of naive CD4, over 3% of naive CD8, 2% to 2.5% of memory CD4, and roughly 0.4% of memory CD8 clonotypes. Incomplete sequencing was indicated by rarefaction of sorted-subset datasets, despite the large sequencing depth. Sampling was restricted to blood, and TCR repertoires in tissue are likely to differ from TCR repertoires in blood. The genetic and exposure-history diversity represented was limited by the small number of donors. Larger estimated clonotype richness was generally found for naive subsets than for memory subsets. Based on pairwise subsampling, the degree of clonotype sharing among donors was expected to be affected by sequencing depth.

With respect to this clone: This clone's antigen is unknown. Per-base qualities were not stored, and no clone one base away is much larger.

Using the deep immunoSEQ assay, TCR CDR3 regions were amplified from genomic DNA by multiplex PCR. For each cell subset, the extracted genomic DNA was distributed evenly across all wells of several immunoSEQ 96-well plates, and each plate served as one replicate. Each replicate PCR for sorted subsets received around 200 ng genomic DNA, equal to about 30,000 T cell genomes. The purified libraries were quantified using a Qubit 3.0 fluorometer, sized with a Bioanalyzer 2100, and then quantified again using the KAPA Library Quantification kit. A separate single-read 150-cycle Illumina NextSeq 550 flow cell was used to sequence each immunoSEQ 96-well plate. Per the authors' processing: The immunoSEQ output contained only junctional sequences without quality scores, so filtering could not match that applied to full-length reads. Sequences were annotated with PyIR, a Python wrapper for IgBLAST v1.9, using IMGT germline references to assign V/J genes and CDR3. Reads were removed for weak V/J assignments (E-value above 1e-6), missing CDR3, stop codons, out-of-frame junctions, or ambiguous translated residues. V3J clonotypes were defined as sequences sharing an identical inferred V gene, J gene, and CDR3 amino acid sequence. To compute the percentage overlap between repertoires, the number of shared unique clonotypes was divided by the size of the smaller repertoire. RTK rarefaction, the Chao1 estimator, and Recon v2.1 estimates of unobserved clonotypes were used to assess repertoire richness. Generation probabilities for all TCRbeta clonotypes obtained by the gDNA method from a handful of donors were computed using OLGA. The clones in this table, taken by TCRdb from immuneACCESS, are in-frame only. Not every clone is retained; where verified, under half of the shortfall comes from an unresolved V gene, and the cause of the rest is unknown. V, J and clone size are those of that table, while D and trimming were read from the DNA. This sample lists millions of clones; roughly 96% were detected once. The leading ten clones occupy 0.13% of the sample.

Relative to germline, V is 3 bases shorter and J is 2 bases shorter, with 11 bases between their ends. The CDR3 starts with the cysteine, ends with the phenylalanine, and has 15 residues. The read is trimmed to its CDR3 DNA, 45 bases read in frame from base 1. CDR1 and CDR2 (PRHDT, FYEKMQ) derive from the germline V gene (reference sequence). The donors were healthy, HIV-negative adults who had no recently reported acute infections or vaccinations. Every donor was a Caucasian adult living in Nashville, Tennessee, USA. Magnetic negative selection was used to enrich CD4+ T cells, after which naive cells were positively selected on CD45RA and the negative fraction became the memory subset. Blood was collected by leukapheresis, and PBMCs were isolated by Ficoll-Histopaque density gradient centrifugation and then cryopreserved in liquid nitrogen vapor phase. Analytical flow cytometry was used to check the purity and quantity of each magnetically sorted T cell population. From each sorted fraction, genomic DNA was isolated and quantified by UV absorbance on a Nanodrop 2000c.

The sequence derives from a man in his late teens or twenties in good health. Sequences were obtained from naive CD4+ T cells sorted from blood. The meaning of the sample's cell subset or site label: CD45RA+ positively selected. Recombination connected TRBV13 to TRBJ1-3, and possibly TRBD1, on 5 matching bases. The nucleotide sequence is given as TGTGCCAGCAGCTTCGGGGACCGCACTGGAAACACCATATATTTT. This translates into CASSFGDRTGNTIYF.